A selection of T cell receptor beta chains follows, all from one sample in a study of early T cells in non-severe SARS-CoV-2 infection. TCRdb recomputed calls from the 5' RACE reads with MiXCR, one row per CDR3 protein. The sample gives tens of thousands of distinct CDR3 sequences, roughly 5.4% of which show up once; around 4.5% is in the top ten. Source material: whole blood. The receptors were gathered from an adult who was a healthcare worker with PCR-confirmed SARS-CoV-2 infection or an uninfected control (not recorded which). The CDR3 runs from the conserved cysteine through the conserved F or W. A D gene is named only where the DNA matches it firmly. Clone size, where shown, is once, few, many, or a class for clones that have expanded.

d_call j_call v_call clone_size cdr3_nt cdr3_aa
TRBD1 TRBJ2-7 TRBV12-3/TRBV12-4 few TGTGCCAGCACCTGGACAGGGAACGAGCAGTACTTC CASTWTGNEQYF
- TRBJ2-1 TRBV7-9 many TGTGCCAGCAGCTATCCTGGAGGCCAGGATGAGCAGTTCTTC CASSYPGGQDEQFF
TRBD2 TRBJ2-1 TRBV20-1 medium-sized TGCAGTGCTACCCTAGCGGGAGGGAACAATGAGCAGTTCTTC CSATLAGGNNEQFF
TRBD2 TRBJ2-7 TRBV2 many TGTGCCAGCAGTCCACCGCTTACTAGCGGGAGCTCCTACGAGCAGTACTTC CASSPPLTSGSSYEQYF
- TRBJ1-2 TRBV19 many TGTGCCAGTATCTCCCGGGACGGTAGAAGCTATGGCTACACCTTC CASISRDGRSYGYTF
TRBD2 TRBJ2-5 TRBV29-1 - TGCAGCGTTGACGGGCCTAGCGGGCAAGAGACCCAGTACTTC CSVDGPSGQETQYF
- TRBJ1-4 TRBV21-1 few TGTGCCAGCAGCAAAAGAGGGCAGGGCGGAAAACTGTTTTTT CASSKRGQGGKLFF
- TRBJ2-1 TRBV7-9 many TGTGCCAGCAGCCCGCGGGGTAGCTCCTACAATGAGCAGTTCTTC CASSPRGSSYNEQFF
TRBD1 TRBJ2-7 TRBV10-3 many TGTGCCATCAGTGGAGGACAGGGCAGAGCCTACGAGCAGTACTTC CAISGGQGRAYEQYF
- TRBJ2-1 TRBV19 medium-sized TGTGCCGTAGGGACACTTCGGAATGAGCAGTTCTTC CAVGTLRNEQFF
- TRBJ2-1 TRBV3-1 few TGTGCCAGCAGATTTAGAGCGCCACCGAGGGTGGTCTACAATGAGCAGTTCTTC CASRFRAPPRVVYNEQFF
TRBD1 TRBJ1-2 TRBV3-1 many TGTGCCAGCAGCCAGAATCTGGGACAGGGGGCCTATGGCTACACCTTC CASSQNLGQGAYGYTF
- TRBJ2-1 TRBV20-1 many TGCAGTGCTACGGACCTCCGGGGTGAGCAGTTCTTC CSATDLRGEQFF
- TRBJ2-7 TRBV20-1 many TGCAGTGCCTCATTCCCAGGACTCAACGAGCAGTACTTC CSASFPGLNEQYF
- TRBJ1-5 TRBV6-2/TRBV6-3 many TGTGCCAGCTCCCGGGCCAATCAGCCCCAGCATTTT CASSRANQPQHF
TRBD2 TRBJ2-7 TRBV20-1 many TGCAGTGCTAGAGATTTGACTAGCGAGGGCCGACGAACCTACGAGCAGTACTTC CSARDLTSEGRRTYEQYF
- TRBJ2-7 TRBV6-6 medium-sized TGTGCCAGCAGTTACTCGGACGGAGCCTACGAGCAGTACTTC CASSYSDGAYEQYF
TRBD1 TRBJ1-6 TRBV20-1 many TGCAGTGCTAGAGATCTCCTGGTTTATGACAGGGGAGTCTCACCCCTCCACTTT CSARDLLVYDRGVSPLHF
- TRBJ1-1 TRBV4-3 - TGCGCCAGCAGCCAAGATCTCCAGGAGCTGAACACTGAAGCTTTCTTT CASSQDLQELNTEAFF
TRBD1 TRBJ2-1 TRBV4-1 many TGCGCCAGCAGCTTTCGTACCGGGACAGGGTCATACAATGAGCAGTTCTTC CASSFRTGTGSYNEQFF
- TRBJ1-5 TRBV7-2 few TGTGCCAGCAGCCCAGGGTTCTCTAGACTGCCCCAGCATTTT CASSPGFSRLPQHF
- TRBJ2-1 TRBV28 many TGTGCCAGCAGTTTATTTGGTGGAGCCTACAATGAGCAGTTCTTC CASSLFGGAYNEQFF
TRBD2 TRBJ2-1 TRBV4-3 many TGCGCCAGCAGCCAAGATTACCCTAGCGGGTCCTACAATGAGCAGTTCTTC CASSQDYPSGSYNEQFF
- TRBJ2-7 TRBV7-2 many TGTGCCAGCAGTCGTCAGGACCGCTACGAGCAGTACTTC CASSRQDRYEQYF
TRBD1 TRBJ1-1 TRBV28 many TGTGCCAGCAGTTTAGGAGGGGGCATGAACACTGAAGCTTTCTTT CASSLGGGMNTEAFF
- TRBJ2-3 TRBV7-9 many TGTGCCAGCAGCTTACAGCCAGATACGCAGTATTTT CASSLQPDTQYF
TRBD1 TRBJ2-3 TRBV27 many TGTGCCAGCAGATTTTCACAGGGGGCTGCAGATACGCAGTATTTT CASRFSQGAADTQYF
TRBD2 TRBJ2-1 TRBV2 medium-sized TGTGCCAGCGCCTACCTAGCGGGATCTATGTTTGAGCAGTTCTTC CASAYLAGSMFEQFF
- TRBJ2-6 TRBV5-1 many TGCGCCAGCAGCCATCAAGCGCGTTCTGGGGCCAACGTCCTGACTTTC CASSHQARSGANVLTF
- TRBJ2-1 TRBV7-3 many TGTGCCAGCAGCTTAAGTAGGGAGTCTAGTCACGGTGAGCAGTTCTTC CASSLSRESSHGEQFF
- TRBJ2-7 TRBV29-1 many TGCAGCGTTGGCGGGGATACCTCCTACGAGCAGTACTTC CSVGGDTSYEQYF
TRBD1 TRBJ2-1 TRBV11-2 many TGTGCCAGCAGCTTAGCTGGGACAGGGAACTTGCGCTACAATGAGCAGTTCTTC CASSLAGTGNLRYNEQFF
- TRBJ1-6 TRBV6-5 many TGTGCCAGCTCGGGGCAGGGCAATTCACCCCTCCATTTT CASSGQGNSPLHF
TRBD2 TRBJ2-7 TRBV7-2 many TGTGCCAGCAGCTTAGGGGCGGGAGTGGAAGAGCAGTACTTC CASSLGAGVEEQYF
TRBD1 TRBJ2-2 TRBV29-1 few TGCAGCGCTACCAGGGACAGGGGGGACACCGGGGAGCTGTTTTTT CSATRDRGDTGELFF
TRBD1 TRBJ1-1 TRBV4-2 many TGTGCCAGCAGCGGAGACAGGGGGGGAACTGAAGCTTTCTTT CASSGDRGGTEAFF
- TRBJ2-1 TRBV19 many TGTGCCAGTAGTATAGATAATAGACTCTACAATGAGCAGTTCTTC CASSIDNRLYNEQFF
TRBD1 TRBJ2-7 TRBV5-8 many TGTGCCAGCAGGATGGGACCAGGGACAGGGACAACCTACGAGCAGTACTTC CASRMGPGTGTTYEQYF
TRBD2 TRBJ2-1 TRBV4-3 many TGCGCCAGCAGCCAAGTAGGAGCGGGAGGGAAATTCTCCTACAATGAGCAGTTCTTC CASSQVGAGGKFSYNEQFF
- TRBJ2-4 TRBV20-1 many TGCAGTGCTCAAAGAGGTGAAACCAAAAACATTCAGTACTTC CSAQRGETKNIQYF
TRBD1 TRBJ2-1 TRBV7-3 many TGTGCCAGCAGCTTAACCCAGACAGGGGAGCAGTTCTTC CASSLTQTGEQFF
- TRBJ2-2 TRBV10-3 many TGTGCCATCAGTGAGGGTCCCGGGGAGCTGTTTTTT CAISEGPGELFF
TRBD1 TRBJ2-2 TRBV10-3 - TGTGCCATCAAACCGGGACAGGGGATCGGGGAGCTGTTTTTT CAIKPGQGIGELFF
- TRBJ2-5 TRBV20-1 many TGCAGTGCTAGGAGGATAGAGACCCAGTACTTC CSARRIETQYF
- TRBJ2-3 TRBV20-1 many TGCAGTGCTAGAGATGGAGGGGTCAGCACAGATACGCAGTATTTT CSARDGGVSTDTQYF
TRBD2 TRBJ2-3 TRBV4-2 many TGTGCCAGCAGCTCCAGCGGGAGGCTCACAGATACGCAGTATTTT CASSSSGRLTDTQYF
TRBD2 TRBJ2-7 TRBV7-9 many TGTGCCAGCAGCTTAGACACTAGCGGGGGTAATTTC CASSLDTSGGNF
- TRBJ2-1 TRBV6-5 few TGTGCCAGCAGTTACCTAAATGATGAGCAGTTCTTC CASSYLNDEQFF
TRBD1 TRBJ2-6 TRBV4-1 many TGCGCCAGCAGCTTATTCCCGGGACAGTGGAACTCTGGGGCCAACGTCCTGACTTTC CASSLFPGQWNSGANVLTF
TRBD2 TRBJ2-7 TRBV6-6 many TGTGCCAGCAGCCAGGGACTAGCGGGAGCCCTCTCCTACGAGCAGTACTTC CASSQGLAGALSYEQYF
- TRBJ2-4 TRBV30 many TGTGCCTGGAGTGTTGATCCGATAGCCAAAAACATTCAGTACTTC CAWSVDPIAKNIQYF
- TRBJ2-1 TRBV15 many TGTGCCACCAGCGGCGGACTAAGGAATGAGCAGTTCTTC CATSGGLRNEQFF
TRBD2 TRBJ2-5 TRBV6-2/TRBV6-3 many TGTGCCAGCAAAGGGAGGGACTTGGGGTTGGAGACCCAGTACTTC CASKGRDLGLETQYF
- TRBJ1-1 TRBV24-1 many TGTGCCACCAGTGATTTGTGGGGGGCTGAAGCTTTCTTT CATSDLWGAEAFF
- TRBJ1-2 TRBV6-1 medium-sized TGTGCCAGCAGTGATACGTTGCAGGGAGTCGGCTATGGCTACACCTTC CASSDTLQGVGYGYTF
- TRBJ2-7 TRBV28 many TGTGCCAGCAGTTCGGGGTTGGACTACGAGCAGTACTTC CASSSGLDYEQYF